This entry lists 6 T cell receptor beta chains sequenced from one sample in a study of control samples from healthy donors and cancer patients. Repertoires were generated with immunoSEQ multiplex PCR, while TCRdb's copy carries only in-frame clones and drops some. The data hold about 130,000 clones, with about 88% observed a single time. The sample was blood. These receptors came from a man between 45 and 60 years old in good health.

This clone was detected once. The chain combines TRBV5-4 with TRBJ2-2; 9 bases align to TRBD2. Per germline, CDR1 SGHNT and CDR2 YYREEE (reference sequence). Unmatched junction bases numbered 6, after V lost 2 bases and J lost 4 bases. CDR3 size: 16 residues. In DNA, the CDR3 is TGTGCCAGCAGCTTAAGAGCGGGGGGTCTCACCGGGGAGCTGTTTTTT. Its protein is CASSLRAGGLTGELFF.

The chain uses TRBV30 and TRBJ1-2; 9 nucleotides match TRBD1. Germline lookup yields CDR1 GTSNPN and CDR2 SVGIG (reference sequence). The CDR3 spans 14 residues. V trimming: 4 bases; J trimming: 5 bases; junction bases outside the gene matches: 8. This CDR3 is CAWTGTGGGYGYTF. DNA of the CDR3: TGTGCCTGGACAGGTACAGGGGGCGGGTATGGCTACACCTTC.

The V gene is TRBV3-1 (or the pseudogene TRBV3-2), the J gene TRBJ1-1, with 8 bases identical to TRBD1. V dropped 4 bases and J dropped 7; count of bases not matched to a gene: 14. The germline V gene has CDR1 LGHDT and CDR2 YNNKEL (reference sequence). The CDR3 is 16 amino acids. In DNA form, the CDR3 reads TGTGCCAGCAGCCCCACACACGGACAGGGACCCTTTGAAGCTTTCTTT. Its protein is CASSPTHGQGPFEAFF.

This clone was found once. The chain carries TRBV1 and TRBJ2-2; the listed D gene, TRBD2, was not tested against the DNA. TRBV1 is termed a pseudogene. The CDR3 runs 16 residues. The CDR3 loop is CTSSHRGGANTGELFF. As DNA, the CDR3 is TGCACCAGCAGCCACCGGGGGGGAGCGAACACCGGGGAGCTGTTTTTT.

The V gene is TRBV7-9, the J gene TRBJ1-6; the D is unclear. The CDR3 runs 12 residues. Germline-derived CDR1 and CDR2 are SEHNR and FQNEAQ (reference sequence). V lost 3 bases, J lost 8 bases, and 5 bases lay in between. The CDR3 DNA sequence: TGTGCCAGCAGCTTGGGAGATTCACCCCTCCACTTT. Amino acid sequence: CASSLGDSPLHF.

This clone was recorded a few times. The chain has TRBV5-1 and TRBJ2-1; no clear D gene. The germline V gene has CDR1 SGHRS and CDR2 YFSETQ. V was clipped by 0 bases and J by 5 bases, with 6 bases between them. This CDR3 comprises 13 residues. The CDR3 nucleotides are TGCGCCAGCAGCTTGGTTGTGGACAATGAGCAGTTCTTC. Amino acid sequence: CASSLVVDNEQFF.